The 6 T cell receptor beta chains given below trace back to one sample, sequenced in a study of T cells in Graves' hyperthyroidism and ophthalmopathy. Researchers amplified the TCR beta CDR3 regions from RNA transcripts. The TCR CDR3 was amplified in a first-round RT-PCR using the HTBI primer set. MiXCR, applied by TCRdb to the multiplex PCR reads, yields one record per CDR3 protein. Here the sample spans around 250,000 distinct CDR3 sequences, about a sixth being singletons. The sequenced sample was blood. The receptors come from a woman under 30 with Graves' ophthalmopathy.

The CDR3 protein is CASSLGGSEGGELFF. CDR3 nucleotides: TGTGCCAGCAGTTTGGGGGGAAGCGAGGGGGGGGAGCTGTTTTTT. The V and J genes are TRBV27 and TRBJ2-2, with a tentative D call TRBD2 (6 bases). The V end lost 3 bases, the J end lost 8 bases, and 16 bases lay between the germline ends. CDR1 and CDR2 (germline): MNHEY, SMNVEV (reference sequence). The CDR3 consists of 15 residues.

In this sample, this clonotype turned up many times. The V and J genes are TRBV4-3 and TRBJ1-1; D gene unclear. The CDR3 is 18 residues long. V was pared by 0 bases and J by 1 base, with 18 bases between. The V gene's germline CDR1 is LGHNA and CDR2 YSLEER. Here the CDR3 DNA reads TGCGCCAGCAGCCAAGATTTTGCATCGTTCGGGAGGAACACTGAAGCTTTCTTT. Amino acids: CASSQDFASFGRNTEAFF.

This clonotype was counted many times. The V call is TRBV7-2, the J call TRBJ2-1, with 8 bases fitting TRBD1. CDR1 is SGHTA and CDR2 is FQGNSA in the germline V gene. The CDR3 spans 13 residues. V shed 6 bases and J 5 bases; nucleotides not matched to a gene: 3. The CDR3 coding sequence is TGTGCCAGCAGTTCGGACAGGGACAATGAGCAGTTCTTC. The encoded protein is CASSSDRDNEQFF.

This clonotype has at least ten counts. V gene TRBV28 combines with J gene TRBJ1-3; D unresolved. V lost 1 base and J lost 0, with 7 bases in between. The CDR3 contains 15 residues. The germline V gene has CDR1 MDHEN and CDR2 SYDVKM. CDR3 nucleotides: TGTGCCAGCAGTTTATTCAAGGACTCTGGAAACACCATATATTTT. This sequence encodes CASSLFKDSGNTIYF.

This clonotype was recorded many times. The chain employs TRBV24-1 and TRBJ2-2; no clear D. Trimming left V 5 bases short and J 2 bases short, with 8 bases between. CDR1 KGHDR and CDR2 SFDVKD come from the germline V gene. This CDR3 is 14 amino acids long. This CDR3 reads CATSAHQNTGELFF. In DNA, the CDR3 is TGTGCCACCAGTGCTCACCAAAACACCGGGGAGCTGTTTTTT.

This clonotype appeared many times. The CDR3 nucleotides are TGTGCCAGCAGCTCCACGGGGGCTGTCTATGGCTACACCTTC. Protein product: CASSSTGAVYGYTF. V and J are TRBV7-9 and TRBJ1-2; weak D call: TRBD1 (6 bases). This CDR3 comprises 14 residues. From germline, CDR1 is SEHNR and CDR2 FQNEAQ (reference sequence). The germline V and J ends were trimmed by 4 bases and 4 bases, with 13 bases remaining between them.